This entry lists 2 T cell receptor beta chains sequenced from one sample in a study of shared clonotypes between healthy human individuals. Produced via immunoSEQ multiplex PCR; TCRdb's table is partial and in-frame only. The sample holds fewer than 1 million clones, about 96% seen once. The naive CD8 fraction comprised CD45RO-negative cells positively selected for CCR7 and excluded terminally differentiated effector memory CD45RA+ cells. Material for sequencing was naive CD8+ T cells sorted from blood. The receptors shown here come from a man aged 25-45 years in good health.

This chain connects TRBV5-1 to TRBJ2-2; D is unclear. The germline CDR1 and CDR2 sequences are SGHRS and YFSETQ. The V end was cut by 0 bases, the J end by 6 bases, with 6 bases between. The CDR3 length is 13 residues. In nucleotides, the CDR3 is TGCGCCAGCAGCTTGGCCGACCCCGGGGAGCTGTTTTTT. Protein: CASSLADPGELFF.

This clone was counted once. The chain has TRBV5-4 and TRBJ2-7, with 8 bases matching TRBD2. CDR3 length: 15 residues. Germline V gene data show CDR1 as SGHNT and CDR2 as YYREEE (reference sequence). Trimming took 1 base from V and 2 from J; bases not matched to a gene: 5. The CDR3 nucleotides are TGTGCCAGCAGCTTGAGTAGCGGGAAGGCCTACGAGCAGTACTTC. Its protein is CASSLSSGKAYEQYF.